This TCR beta chain was identified in a study of response to subunit inactivated influenza vaccine (dated by TCRdb to 2017 to 2018). With respect to the entire study: To follow how T cells responded to a trivalent subunit inactivated influenza vaccine, the researchers relied on deep quantitative profiling of the T cell receptor repertoire. Study-wide findings and limitations: The authors proposed that each seasonal influenza vaccination may bring in only a limited number of new T cells.

This clonotype was counted a few times. Its antigen remains undetermined. The input lacks base qualities; no much larger clone sits a single base away. The method was RT-PCR. Sequencing relied on an Illumina HiSeq 2500. Using fastp at Q25 and MiXCR, TCRdb reprocessed the public reads and kept productive beta chains. Rows are combined by CDR3 protein, so each entry shows the most common genes and DNA. The sample table records hundreds of thousands of distinct CDR3 sequences; 11% to 15% of these occur just once. The top ten hold less than 8.5% of the sample. The clonotype was recovered from a man aged 45 to 65 who received an inactivated influenza vaccine. Donor details come from another sample of the same person, matched by shared clones. The material was PBMCs from blood, obtained less than 15 days before vaccination.

The sequenced DNA is TGTGCCCGTGGACAGAATAATTCACCCCTCCACTTT. Its translation reads: CARGQNNSPLHF. The rearrangement joined TRBV30 to TRBJ1-6, with a tentative D gene TRBD1 over 6 matching bases. Cut back by 8 bases and 5 bases, the V and J ends lie 10 bases apart. From a lookup of the germline V gene (reference sequence), CDR1 and CDR2 are GTSNPN and SVGIG. The cysteine opens and the phenylalanine closes a CDR3 of 12 amino acids. Only CDR3 DNA remains: 36 bases, in frame from the first base.